This T cell receptor (beta chain) originates from a study of beta chain features in type 1 diabetes. The germline V gene encodes CDR1 SEHNR and CDR2 FQNEAQ (reference sequence). Trimming cost V 4 bases and J 2 bases, with 17 bases left between them. The CDR3 sequence is 16 residues long. Study observations and caveats: Fewer junction insertions and more nucleotide deletions appeared in type 1 diabetes patients. When Type 1 diabetes patients were examined, their TCRB CDR3s proved moderately but significantly shorter in all four CD4+ subsets.

Expressed TCRB transcripts were sequenced after all isolated RNA was converted to cDNA. Naive, central memory and regulatory T cell samples produced a mean of about 4 million reads. The table came from immunoSEQ multiplex PCR; TCRdb's copy has only in-frame clones and leaves some out. The table shows 200,000 to 300,000 clones, with roughly 11% occurring only once. Based on CD45RO/CCR7/CD25/CD127/CD95/CD27, CD4+ regulatory, stem cell-like memory, naive and central memory cells were sorted. Comment on this clone: Its cognate antigen is unknown.

This chain links TRBV7-9 with TRBJ2-5; D not resolved. The receptor's source is a man aged 25 to 45 with type 1 diabetes. Sequences were obtained from naive CD4+ T cells from blood. CDR3 in DNA: TGTGCCAGCAGCTATAAACCACTTCAAAAGCAAGAGACCCAGTACTTC. This sequence encodes CASSYKPLQKQETQYF.